One sample yielded the 18 T cell receptor beta chains listed below, sequenced in a study of cytomegalovirus exposure and HLA in healthy donors. Vbeta (60) and Jbeta (13) primers were used in the PCR. TCRdb keeps only in-frame clones here, not all; method: immunoSEQ multiplex PCR. The profile shows fewer than 250,000 clones, less than 80% of them singletons. Sequencing was carried out using PBMCs. These receptors were obtained from a girl aged 2 to 9 in good health and CMV-seronegative.

This clone has just a few counts. The identical CDR3 is also encoded by other nucleotide sequences in the sample. The chain couples TRBV5-5 to TRBJ1-6, with D perhaps TRBD1 (6 bases). The germline gives CDR1 SGHKS, CDR2 YYEKEE (reference sequence). The V gene lost 0 bases and the J gene lost 7 bases, with 11 bases spanning the gap. The CDR3 sequence is 15 residues long. The CDR3 reads CASSLEQGRNSPLHF. The CDR3 DNA sequence: TGTGCCAGCAGCTTGGAGCAGGGGCGGAATTCACCCCTCCACTTT.

The CDR3, as DNA: TGTGCCAGCATTATATCGGGGGGCCGTGAGCAGTTCTTC. Translated, it gives CASIISGGREQFF. This chain uses TRBV11-2 with TRBJ2-1; maybe TRBD2 (7 bases). Germline V gives CDR1 SGHAT, CDR2 FQNNGV. The germline V and J ends were trimmed by 7 bases and 9 bases, with 16 bases remaining between them. This CDR3 has 13 residues.

The chain uses TRBV7-9 and TRBJ2-3; 8 bases align to TRBD1. The CDR3 is 15 amino acids. The V gene end was trimmed by 5 bases and the J gene end by 2 bases; junction bases not matched to a gene: 6. From germline, CDR1 is SEHNR and CDR2 FQNEAQ (reference sequence). CDR3 coding DNA: TGTGCCAGCAGCCTGCGGACAGGGATCACAGATACGCAGTATTTT. Residues: CASSLRTGITDTQYF.

This chain links TRBV27 with TRBJ1-5; 7 positions match TRBD1. Germline CDR1 and CDR2: MNHEY and SMNVEV (reference sequence). V dropped 2 bases and J dropped 4; count of bases not matched to a gene: 5. The CDR3 is made up of 15 amino acids. The CDR3 DNA is TGTGCCAGCAGTTTAACTGGGACAGCTAATCAGCCCCAGCATTTT. Residues: CASSLTGTANQPQHF.

The chain combines TRBV5-6 with TRBJ1-1; TRBD1 is a possible D gene (5 bases). The CDR3 totals 13 residues. V lost 1 base to trimming and J lost 7 bases, with 11 bases between them. The germline gives CDR1 SGHDT, CDR2 YYEEEE. The CDR3 is CASSLLGPSEAFF. The CDR3 bases are TGTGCCAGCAGCTTGTTGGGGCCCAGTGAAGCTTTCTTT. Using reference TRBV5-6 and TRBJ1-1 for the parts outside the CDR3, the full variable domain is DAGVTQSPTHLIKTRGQQVTLRCSPKSGHDTVSWYQQALGQGPQFIFQYYEEEERQRGNFPDRFSGHQFPNYSSELNVNALLLGDSALYLCASSLLGPSEAFFGQGTRLTVV.

CDR3 region: CASSAALAGREQYF. In DNA, the CDR3 is TGTGCCAGCAGTGCGGCGCTGGCAGGGCGCGAGCAGTACTTC. The genes are TRBV25-1 and TRBJ2-7; the D gene is possibly TRBD1 (5 bases). V dropped 4 bases and J dropped 6 bases, with 16 bases sitting between them. There are 14 residues in the CDR3. CDR1 is MGHDK, CDR2 SYGVNS, per germline.

J is TRBJ2-7 and V is TRBV4-1; the D is unclear. This CDR3 has 14 amino acids. Germline loops: CDR1 MGHRA, CDR2 YSYEKL. Trimming removed 3 bases from V and 6 bases from J, with 15 bases in between. CDR3 bases: TGCGCCAGCAGCCACGTGCTTTCACCCGGCGAGCAGTACTTC. Its translation is CASSHVLSPGEQYF.

The chain carries TRBV6-6 and TRBJ1-1; no clear D gene. The CDR3 consists of 15 residues. V was shortened by 7 bases and J by 0 bases, with 15 bases between the two germline ends. From germline, CDR1 is MNHNY and CDR2 SVGAGI (reference sequence). CDR3 in DNA: TGTGCCAGCATCCTACGGACGGGATTGAACACTGAAGCTTTCTTT. Protein: CASILRTGLNTEAFF.

In this sample, this clone turned up once. In nucleotides, the CDR3 is TGCGCCAGCAGTATGACAACTCCGAACACTGAAGCTTTCTTT. Amino acids: CASSMTTPNTEAFF. The rearrangement joins TRBV10-1 to TRBJ1-1, with D hard to call. This CDR3 spans 14 amino acids. Germline V CDR1 and CDR2: WNHNN, SYGVQD (reference sequence). V gave up 5 bases and J gave up 1 base, with 11 bases separating them.

CDR3 bases: TGTGCCAGCAGCTTAGCTGGGGCCGAGAACACTGAAGCTTTCTTT. It codes for CASSLAGAENTEAFF. The rearrangement joins TRBV11-2 to TRBJ1-1; possibly TRBD1 for D (5 bases). Germline CDR1 SGHAT, CDR2 FQNNGV. The V end was cut by 1 base, the J end by 1 base, with 10 bases between. The CDR3 extends over 15 amino acids.

The count of this clone is one. The chain links TRBV28 to TRBJ1-1; a weak D match, TRBD1 (5 bases). There are 15 residues in the CDR3. The ends were cut back, 5 bases at V and 11 bases at J, with 24 bases in the middle. The germline V gene has CDR1 MDHEN and CDR2 SYDVKM. CDR3 nucleotides: TGTGCCAGCAGTCTAAGTTCCGTTGCTGGGACTCGGGCTTTCTTT. It is translated as CASSLSSVAGTRAFF.

The chain joins TRBV2 to TRBJ2-3; 10 nucleotides line up with TRBD2. The trim removed 6 bases at V and 6 bases at J, leaving 6 bases unmatched. The germline CDR1 and CDR2 sequences are SNHLY and FYNNEI. The CDR3 totals 14 residues. The CDR3 DNA is TGTGCCAGCAGCGGACTAGCGGCTGCCGATACGCAGTATTTT. As protein: CASSGLAAADTQYF.

V is TRBV2 and J is TRBJ1-1, with TRBD1 identical over 7 bases. The V gene's germline CDR1 is SNHLY and CDR2 FYNNEI. The CDR3 is 14 amino acids. Trimming removed 6 bases from V and 2 bases from J; junction bases left unmatched: 6. The CDR3: CASSPGQFNTEAFF. The CDR3 DNA is TGTGCCAGCAGCCCGGGACAGTTTAACACTGAAGCTTTCTTT.

The chain employs TRBV30 and TRBJ1-3; TRBD1 aligns across 7 bases. The V segment lost 1 base and the J segment 3 bases; nucleotides outside the gene matches: 9. The CDR3 totals 16 residues. Germline-derived CDR1 and CDR2 are GTSNPN and SVGIG (reference sequence). The CDR3 is CAWSAPPGGDGNTIYF. The CDR3 DNA reads TGTGCCTGGAGTGCTCCGCCAGGGGGTGATGGAAACACCATATATTTT.

The chain couples TRBV29-1 to TRBJ1-2, with D tentatively TRBD1 (6 bases). Trimming took off 5 bases at V and 7 bases at J, with 17 bases between the two ends. Germline CDR1 reads SQVTM; CDR2 reads ANQGSEA. The CDR3 is 13 residues long. Here the CDR3 reads CSVSGQYLVGYTF. The DNA for the CDR3 is TGCAGCGTTTCTGGACAGTATTTGGTTGGCTACACCTTC.

The J gene is TRBJ2-3, the V gene TRBV15; a weak D match, TRBD1 (6 bases). Trimming pared 0 bases from V and 3 bases from J, leaving 7 bases between. Germline values: CDR1 LNHNV, CDR2 YYDKDF (reference sequence). The CDR3 contains 14 residues. CDR3 DNA: TGTGCCACCAGCAGAGACAGGGGTACAGATACGCAGTATTTT. Translation: CATSRDRGTDTQYF.

The chain combines TRBV11-2 with TRBJ1-2; 7 bases match TRBD1. The junction had 5 bases not matched to a gene; V was cut back by 4 bases and J by 0 bases. Germline lookup yields CDR1 SGHAT and CDR2 FQNNGV. The CDR3 is 15 amino acids. The CDR3 loop reads CASSWNRGSNYGYTF. In DNA form, the CDR3 reads TGTGCCAGCAGCTGGAACAGGGGTTCTAACTATGGCTACACCTTC.

The V gene is TRBV7-9, the J gene TRBJ2-7, with 8 nucleotides matching TRBD2. CDR1 and CDR2 (germline): SEHNR, FQNEAQ (reference sequence). The CDR3 has 14 amino acids. V lost 11 bases and J lost 2; bases outside the gene matches: 11. The CDR3 spells CAGELADGTYEQYF. In nucleotides, the CDR3 is TGTGCCGGAGAACTAGCGGACGGCACCTACGAGCAGTACTTC.